The clone carrying this TCR beta chain was found many times. Unfractionated whole blood yielded the extracted total RNA. For the library, individual cDNA molecules each received unique molecular identifiers. A single record per CDR3 protein comes from TCRdb applying MiXCR to the reads. The repertoire includes about 120,000 distinct CDR3 sequences, over 6.5% of them detected once, and 1.2% to 1.5% sits in the top ten. This sample stems from a study of human T cells and chemical hapten exposure. The TCR comes from a human donor in good health. Some clones in this sample may be carry-over from other donors' samples. Material: whole blood.

The CDR3 DNA sequence: TGTGCCAGCAGCCACCTGGACAGGAATTCACCCCTCCACTTT. Amino acids: CASSHLDRNSPLHF. The chain joins TRBV14 to TRBJ1-6; 7 nucleotides line up with TRBD1. V was pared by 3 bases and J by 7 bases, with 3 bases of the junction left unmatched. The CDR3 consists of 14 residues. Germline CDR1 SGHDN, CDR2 FVKESK.